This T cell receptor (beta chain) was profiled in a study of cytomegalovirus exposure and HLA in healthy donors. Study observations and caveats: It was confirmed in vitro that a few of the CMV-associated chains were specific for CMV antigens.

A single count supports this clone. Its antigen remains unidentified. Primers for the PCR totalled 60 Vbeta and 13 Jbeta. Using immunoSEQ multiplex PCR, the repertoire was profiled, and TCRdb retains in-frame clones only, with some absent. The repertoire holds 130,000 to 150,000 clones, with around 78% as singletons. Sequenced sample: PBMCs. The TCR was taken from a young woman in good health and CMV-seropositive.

The CDR3 loop is CASTKGRCGNQPQHF. The CDR3 nucleotides are TGTGCCAGCACCAAGGGGAGGTGCGGCAATCAGCCCCAGCATTTT. The chain combines TRBV21-1 with TRBJ1-5. TRBV21-1 is listed as a pseudogene. The CDR3 length is 15 residues.